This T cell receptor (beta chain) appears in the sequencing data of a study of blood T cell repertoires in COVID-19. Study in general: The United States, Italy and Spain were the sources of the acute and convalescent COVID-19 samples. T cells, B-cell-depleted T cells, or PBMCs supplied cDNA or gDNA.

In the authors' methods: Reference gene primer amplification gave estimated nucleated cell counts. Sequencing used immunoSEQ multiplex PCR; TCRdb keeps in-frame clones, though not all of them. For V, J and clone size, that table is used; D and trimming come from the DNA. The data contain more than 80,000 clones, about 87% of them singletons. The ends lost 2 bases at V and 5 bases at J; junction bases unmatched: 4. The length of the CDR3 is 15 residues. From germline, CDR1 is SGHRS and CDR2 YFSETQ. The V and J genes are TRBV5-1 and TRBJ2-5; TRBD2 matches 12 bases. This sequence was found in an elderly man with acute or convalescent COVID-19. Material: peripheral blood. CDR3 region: CASSLGLAGGETQYF. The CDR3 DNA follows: TGCGCCAGCAGCTTAGGCCTAGCGGGAGGGGAGACCCAGTACTTC.